The TCR beta chain under discussion was sequenced for a study of blood T cells in healthy people across ages (dated by TCRdb to between 2014 and 2017). The study in broad terms: In model experiments, template switching captured about one uniquely barcoded TCR beta cDNA molecule for every two T cells. The study analyzed two additional independent replicas of 1 million unique cDNA reads from the same blood draw for two donors, one aged 18 to 30 and one aged 80 or older. Donors were grouped into four age groups: young (average roughly 17 years), middle-aged (about 38), aged (about 60) and long-lived (just over 80). To avoid experimental bias, donors of different ages were randomly spread across the sequencing lanes. Age-related changes in TCR beta repertoire diversity were measured in the study by deep sequencing normalized with unique cDNA molecular identifiers.

Only a few counts were recorded for this clonotype. The specificity of this receptor is unknown. No much larger clonotype is one base removed from it; base qualities were not supplied. Paper-wide results and their limitations: Because the CMV infection status of the donors was unknown, age-related changes in expanded clonotypes may potentially have been confounded. Compared with the aged group, more naive CD4+ T cells, fewer expanded clones and increased TCR diversity were shown by the long-lived group, suggesting age selection. Since profiling was done on bulk unsorted PBMCs, naive and antigen-experienced compartments could not be conclusively compared. Observed TCR beta diversity per million T cells fell roughly linearly with age, and a significant reduction was already apparent by age around 40. Estimates of total diversity based on one million sequenced T cells were considered lower bounds and underestimates. The percentage of naive T cells measured by flow cytometry correlated strongly with observed TCR beta diversity.

The CDR3 numbers 11 residues from cysteine through phenylalanine. Kept here is only the CDR3 DNA, which spans 33 bases and is read in frame from base 1. Via the germline V gene (reference sequence), CDR1 is MNHNY and CDR2 SVGAGI. Deletion took 8 bases off V and 7 bases off J, with a span of 9 bases between the germline ends. The protocol used for the library was 5' RACE. These reads were obtained on an Illumina HiSeq 2500. A second PCR of roughly 6 to 12 cycles was run with a J-beta primer mix and a sample-barcoded 5' primer. Each TCR beta cDNA molecule received a unique molecular identifier from a template-switch 5' adaptor carrying 12 random nucleotides. At least 3 million CDR3-containing paired-end reads were obtained from each sample. All of the RNA was converted into first-strand cDNA using the Mint cDNA synthesis kit, with a TRBC-specific oligonucleotide serving as the primer. All cDNA was treated with uracil-DNA glycosylase and then went through a first 18-cycle PCR with the universal primers M1SS and BC2_uni_R. Concerning the study's data processing: Normalization of each sample was performed by random selection of 1 million high-quality reads, each carrying a distinct molecular identifier. Instead of being binned into consensus sequences, reads with shared molecular identifiers were discarded. MiTCR, run with a Q25 quality threshold and the strictest error-elimination algorithm, handled CDR3 identification, clonotype clustering and error correction. A nonparametric unseen species model using Euler transformation provided a lower-bound estimate of total TCR beta diversity. TCRdb's own reprocessing of the public reads used fastp at Q25 and MiXCR and kept productive beta chains. Each record represents a unique CDR3 protein, reported with the most common genes and DNA among its rows. The V and J calls and clone size are TCRdb's, not the authors'. The sample table contains about 970,000 distinct CDR3 sequences; only one count was recorded for roughly 50% of them. The top ten clonotypes cover about a fifth of the sample.

The 39 donors, aged roughly 6 to 90 years, were systemically healthy Caucasian individuals from Russia. Each donor gave ten milliliters of peripheral blood, drawn into EDTA-treated Vacutainer tubes. PBMCs were isolated by Ficoll-Paque density-gradient centrifugation, with at least 7 million obtained per sample. Trizol reagent was used to extract total RNA from PBMCs, with at least 5 micrograms per sample. Naive CD45RAhigh/CD27high T cell percentages were measured by flow cytometry on a PBMC aliquot from every donor. The sequenced sample was blood. Here the chain combines TRBV6-6 and TRBJ1-5; TRBD1 might be the D gene, on 5 matching bases. The receptor's source is a woman aged 55-69 years in good health. The DNA is as follows: TGTGCCAGCGGGGGAAAGCAGCCCCAGCATTTT. This translates into CASGGKQPQHF.